This T cell receptor beta chain was found in a study of human T cells and chemical hapten exposure. TCRdb reprocessed the RACE reads via MiXCR and lists one record per CDR3 protein. The repertoire holds approximately 89,000 distinct CDR3 sequences, roughly 10% seen once, with about 2.5% in the top ten. The CDR3 extends over 11 amino acids. The germline V gene encodes CDR1 SQVTM and CDR2 ANQGSEA. Trimming left V 7 bases short and J 6 bases short, with 9 bases between. There are a few counts of this clonotype. Specified time point: patch test 2, 6 weeks after DPC sensitization. Sample treatment: therapeutic diphenylcyclopropenone sensitization with weekly scalp DPC.

Specimen: whole blood, collected in connection with sensitization to the hapten diphenylcyclopropenone (DPC). The source is a woman aged 25 to 39 with alopecia areata. Some clones in this sample may be carry-over from other donors' samples. J is TRBJ2-2 and V is TRBV29-1; D gene unclear. CDR3 sequence (DNA): TGCAGCGCGGCACAACCCGGGGAGCTGTTTTTT. Amino acid sequence: CSAAQPGELFF.